These 30 T cell receptor beta chains share one sample of origin, sequenced in a study of cytomegalovirus exposure and HLA in healthy donors. TCRdb's copy holds only in-frame clones and misses some; the assay was immunoSEQ multiplex PCR. This sample has some 130,000 clones, with 70% to 85% found just once. The sequencing sample was made of PBMCs. Receptors were obtained from a man younger than 40 in good health and CMV-seropositive.

This sequence joins TRBV7-7 and TRBJ2-5, with 7 bases identical to TRBD2. V shed 5 bases, J shed 5 bases, and the junction held 8 bases outside the gene matches. This CDR3 comprises 14 residues. Germline V lookup: CDR1 SSHAT, CDR2 FNYEAQ (reference sequence). CDR3 nucleotides: TGTGCCAGCAGCCAAGCGGGGTCTCGGGAGACCCAGTACTTC. Residues: CASSQAGSRETQYF.

The J gene is TRBJ2-5, the V gene TRBV7-8, with TRBD1 identical over 9 bases. J gave up 4 bases and V 7 bases, and 4 bases lay outside the gene matches. This CDR3 contains 13 residues. The germline V gene has CDR1 SGHVS and CDR2 FQNEAQ. The DNA for the CDR3 is TGTGCCAGCATCAGACAGGGGGGAGAGACCCAGTACTTC. It codes for CASIRQGGETQYF.

The gene calls are TRBV4-3 and TRBJ1-2, with D tentatively TRBD1 (5 bases). CDR1 and CDR2 (germline): LGHNA, YSLEER. CDR3 length equals 15 residues. V dropped 0 bases and J dropped 2 bases, with 10 bases sitting between them. This CDR3 reads CASSQDIDRNYGYTF. The CDR3 DNA is TGCGCCAGCAGCCAAGATATCGACAGAAACTATGGCTACACCTTC.

This chain uses TRBV5-1 with TRBJ2-7, with 8 bases that match TRBD2. The germline CDR1 and CDR2 sequences are SGHRS and YFSETQ. Germline trimming cut 3 bases from V and 7 bases from J; bases unmatched to any gene: 9. The CDR3 is 14 amino acids. The DNA of the CDR3 is TGCGCCAGCAGCTCGGAGCGGGGGCCACGGGAGCAGTACTTC. It is translated as CASSSERGPREQYF.

The chain links TRBV4-1 to TRBJ2-1; 8 positions match TRBD2. Losses at the gene ends were 2 bases for V and 15 bases for J; bases not matched to a gene: 6. CDR3 length: 12 residues. Germline V CDR1 and CDR2: MGHRA, YSYEKL. DNA for the CDR3: TGCGCCAGCAGCCAACCACGGGGGGGCCGGTTCTTC. This gives the protein CASSQPRGGRFF.

This chain joins TRBV9 and TRBJ1-1; the match to TRBD1 covers 7 bases. Germline assignment: CDR1 SGDLS and CDR2 YYNGEE. The trim removed 3 bases at V and 7 bases at J, leaving 6 bases unmatched. The CDR3 is made up of 13 amino acids. The CDR3 DNA follows: TGTGCCAGCAGCGCGGGACAGAACCATGAAGCTTTCTTT. This translates into CASSAGQNHEAFF.

The chain has TRBV29-1 and TRBJ1-2, with no clear D. Deletions cut 4 bases from V and 1 base from J, with 10 bases between. The CDR3 spans 13 residues. In germline, CDR1 is SQVTM, CDR2 ANQGSEA. Here the CDR3 reads CSVGEEVNYGYTF. In DNA, the CDR3 is TGCAGCGTTGGGGAGGAGGTTAACTATGGCTACACCTTC.

The J gene is TRBJ2-1, the V gene TRBV30, with 13 positions matching TRBD2. V was clipped by 2 bases and J by 8 bases; unmatched bases: 6. The CDR3 contains 15 residues. Germline CDR1 is GTSNPN and CDR2 is SVGIG (reference sequence). This chain's CDR3 is CAWSLTSGRTHEQFF. The CDR3 DNA reads as TGTGCCTGGAGTTTGACTAGCGGGAGGACCCATGAGCAGTTCTTC.

This clone was seen more than once but under ten times. This chain links TRBV30 with TRBJ2-2, with 13 bases that match TRBD2. Trimming took 8 bases from V and 4 from J; bases not matched to a gene: 13. From germline, CDR1 is GTSNPN and CDR2 SVGIG (reference sequence). The length of the CDR3 is 17 residues. The CDR3 is CAATSGRASIPTGELFF. The CDR3 DNA is TGTGCCGCCACTAGCGGGAGGGCCAGTATTCCCACCGGGGAGCTGTTTTTT.

The J gene is TRBJ2-2, the V gene TRBV6-5, with 12 positions matching TRBD2. Losses at the gene ends were 5 bases for V and 9 bases for J; bases not matched to a gene: 7. Germline CDR1 is MNHEY and CDR2 is SVGAGI. The CDR3 is 15 residues long. CDR3 residues: CASSISGTSGWELFF. The CDR3 region has the DNA TGTGCCAGCAGTATCTCCGGGACTAGCGGGTGGGAGCTGTTTTTT.

Turning to this clone: An end of the junction differs from the germline gene, which may be a read error. This sequence joins TRBV6-1 and TRBJ1-5, with unresolved D. CDR3 length: 15 residues. From germline, CDR1 is MNHNS and CDR2 SASEGT. The CDR3 region has the DNA TGTGCCAGCAGAGAAGCCCCCCGACACGAGCAGCCCCAGCATTTT. Translation: CASREAPRHEQPQHF.

CDR3 nucleotides: TGTGCCAGCAGTGGAGACCCGACAGGGAGATACGAGCAGTACTTC. This translates into CASSGDPTGRYEQYF. The gene calls are TRBV27 and TRBJ2-7, with TRBD1 identical over 7 bases. Germline lookup yields CDR1 MNHEY and CDR2 SMNVEV (reference sequence). After removal of 5 bases from V and 4 bases from J, the junction contained 11 bases not matched to a gene. The CDR3 has 15 residues.

V usage is TRBV5-6 and J usage is TRBJ2-5, with 9 positions matching TRBD1. The V gene's germline CDR1 is SGHDT and CDR2 YYEEEE. After removal of 0 bases from V and 1 base from J, the junction contained 1 base not matched to a gene. The CDR3 covers 15 residues. CDR3 in amino acids: CASSLGGQGQETQYF. In DNA form, the CDR3 reads TGTGCCAGCAGCTTGGGGGGACAGGGCCAAGAGACCCAGTACTTC.

The V call is TRBV25-1, the J call TRBJ2-1, with 9 bases that match TRBD1. In germline, CDR1 is MGHDK, CDR2 SYGVNS. This CDR3 has 15 amino acids. V shed 3 bases and J 12 bases; nucleotides not matched to a gene: 12. This chain's CDR3 is CASSDPGQGSVGQFF. The CDR3 DNA is TGTGCCAGCAGTGACCCGGGACAGGGTTCCGTTGGGCAGTTCTTC.

CDR3 bases: TGTGCCAGCAGCTTGGTAGGACAGGCCTCCTACGAGCAGTACTTC. Amino acids: CASSLVGQASYEQYF. J is TRBJ2-7 and V is TRBV5-6; 7 nucleotides align to TRBD1. CDR1 and CDR2 from the germline V gene are SGHDT and YYEEEE. V dropped 0 bases and J dropped 0; count of bases not matched to a gene: 3. The CDR3 sequence is 15 residues long.

The table lists this clone with a count of one. The rearrangement uses TRBV6-1 and TRBJ2-7; TRBD1 matches 10 bases. Unmatched junction bases numbered 3, after V lost 7 bases and J lost 3 bases. The CDR3 is made up of 13 amino acids. Germline lookup yields CDR1 MNHNS and CDR2 SASEGT. The CDR3: CASKGTGDYEQYF. The CDR3 nucleotides read TGTGCCAGCAAAGGGACAGGGGACTACGAGCAGTACTTC.

This chain uses TRBV7-2 with TRBJ2-1; TRBD2 matches at 8 bases. J was trimmed by 1 base and V by 1 base; bases with no gene match: 3. CDR3 length equals 16 residues. Looked up from germline, CDR1 is SGHTA and CDR2 is FQGNSA. The CDR3 region is CASSLVGGGSYNEQFF. CDR3 DNA: TGTGCCAGCAGCTTAGTCGGCGGGGGGTCCTACAATGAGCAGTTCTTC.

The chain employs TRBV5-1 and TRBJ1-1; no definite D call. Germline assignment: CDR1 SGHRS and CDR2 YFSETQ. With 3 bases removed from V and 5 bases from J, the gap between germline ends came to 11 bases. This CDR3 spans 13 amino acids. The CDR3 nucleotides read TGCGCCAGCAGCTCAGGCCACAGTACTGAAGCTTTCTTT. The encoded protein is CASSSGHSTEAFF.

This clone was counted once. J is TRBJ2-5 and V is TRBV5-1; TRBD2 aligns across 10 bases. This CDR3 region has 15 residues. The trim removed 2 bases at V and 3 bases at J, leaving 4 bases unmatched. The germline V gene has CDR1 SGHRS and CDR2 YFSETQ. The CDR3 sequence: CASSLYSGGEETQYF. CDR3 bases: TGCGCCAGCAGCTTATACAGCGGGGGGGAAGAGACCCAGTACTTC.

The CDR3 sequence: CAISEGGRGYTF. The CDR3 DNA reads as TGTGCCATCAGTGAAGGGGGTCGTGGCTACACCTTC. The V call is TRBV10-3, the J call TRBJ1-2; maybe TRBD1 (6 bases). Germline CDR1 is ENHRY and CDR2 is SYGVKD. The V gene lost 3 bases and the J gene lost 7 bases, with 9 bases spanning the gap. The length of the CDR3 is 12 residues.

V and J are TRBV6-1 and TRBJ1-3; D call uncertain. Between the trimmed V and J ends, which lost 1 base and 1 base, there was a span of 5 bases. The CDR3 has 14 residues. Germline-derived CDR1 and CDR2 are MNHNS and SASEGT. This CDR3 reads CASSEGRSGNTIYF. As DNA, the CDR3 is TGTGCCAGCAGTGAAGGCCGGTCTGGAAACACCATATATTTT.

The chain recombines TRBV7-9 with TRBJ1-5; 7 positions match TRBD1. The CDR3 has 15 residues. Losses at the gene ends were 2 bases for V and 4 bases for J; bases not matched to a gene: 5. Germline CDR1 is SEHNR and CDR2 is FQNEAQ (reference sequence). The CDR3 sequence is CASSLTGTVNQPQHF. CDR3 in DNA: TGTGCCAGCAGCTTAACCGGGACAGTGAATCAGCCCCAGCATTTT.

V and J are TRBV7-6 and TRBJ2-2; 7 nucleotides align to TRBD1. CDR1 and CDR2 from the germline V gene are SGHVS and FNYEAQ. The CDR3 spans 14 residues. The V segment lost 5 bases and the J segment 4 bases; nucleotides outside the gene matches: 4. The CDR3 DNA is TGTGCCAGCAGCCCCTACAGGGGCACCGGGGAGCTGTTTTTT. This codes for CASSPYRGTGELFF.

This chain uses TRBV6-5 with TRBJ1-1; maybe TRBD1 (5 bases). V lost 4 bases and J 11 bases, leaving 20 bases between the germline ends. Germline lookup yields CDR1 MNHEY and CDR2 SVGAGI. This CDR3 region has 14 residues. This chain's CDR3 is CASSSGTARVGAFF. CDR3 sequence (DNA): TGTGCCAGCAGTTCCGGGACTGCCCGTGTTGGGGCTTTCTTT.

The V and J genes are TRBV5-1 and TRBJ1-1, with D tentatively TRBD1 (6 bases). V was shortened by 4 bases and J by 0 bases, with 13 bases between the two germline ends. This CDR3 has 15 residues. Germline V gene lookup returns CDR1 SGHRS and CDR2 YFSETQ. CDR3 DNA: TGCGCCAGCAGCACCCAAACAGGGTTGAACACTGAAGCTTTCTTT. Residues: CASSTQTGLNTEAFF.

This clone has a count of ten or more. The rearrangement links TRBV6-6 to TRBJ1-2; D is perhaps TRBD1 (5 bases). V was pared by 6 bases and J by 4 bases, with 15 bases between. This CDR3 is 14 amino acids long. Germline V gene sequence: CDR1 MNHNY, CDR2 SVGAGI (reference sequence). The CDR3 nucleotides are TGTGCCAGCAGGGCGGCAGGGACTCTCTATGGCTACACCTTC. Translated, it gives CASRAAGTLYGYTF.

The V call is TRBV7-2, the J call TRBJ1-1; maybe TRBD1 (5 bases). CDR3 length: 15 residues. V lost 4 bases to trimming and J lost 2 bases, with 14 bases between them. The germline gives CDR1 SGHTA, CDR2 FQGNSA. The CDR3 DNA follows: TGTGCCAGCAGCTGGAGACCAGGACAAAACACTGAAGCTTTCTTT. Translation: CASSWRPGQNTEAFF.

The chain combines TRBV4-2 with TRBJ2-5, with 11 nucleotides matching TRBD2. Unmatched junction bases numbered 10, after V lost 5 bases and J lost 5 bases. This CDR3 spans 16 amino acids. In germline, CDR1 is LGHNA, CDR2 YNFKEQ. This chain's CDR3 is CASSTGTSGGGETQYF. The CDR3 bases are TGTGCCAGCAGCACCGGGACTAGCGGTGGGGGGGAGACCCAGTACTTC.

This rearrangement joins TRBV19 to TRBJ1-1, with TRBD1 matching 8 bases. Per germline, CDR1 LNHDA and CDR2 SQIVND (reference sequence). The CDR3 is made up of 14 amino acids. The V segment lost 6 bases and the J segment 1 base; nucleotides outside the gene matches: 4. Here the CDR3 reads CASRPDRANTEAFF. CDR3 sequence (DNA): TGTGCCAGTAGACCGGACAGGGCGAACACTGAAGCTTTCTTT.

The V call is TRBV28, the J call TRBJ1-2; TRBD1 aligns across 7 bases. V dropped 6 bases and J dropped 6; count of bases not matched to a gene: 7. The V gene's germline CDR1 is MDHEN and CDR2 SYDVKM. The CDR3 extends over 13 amino acids. CDR3 sequence: CASRATGSDGYTF. Here the CDR3 DNA reads TGTGCCAGCAGAGCGACAGGGTCGGATGGCTACACCTTC.